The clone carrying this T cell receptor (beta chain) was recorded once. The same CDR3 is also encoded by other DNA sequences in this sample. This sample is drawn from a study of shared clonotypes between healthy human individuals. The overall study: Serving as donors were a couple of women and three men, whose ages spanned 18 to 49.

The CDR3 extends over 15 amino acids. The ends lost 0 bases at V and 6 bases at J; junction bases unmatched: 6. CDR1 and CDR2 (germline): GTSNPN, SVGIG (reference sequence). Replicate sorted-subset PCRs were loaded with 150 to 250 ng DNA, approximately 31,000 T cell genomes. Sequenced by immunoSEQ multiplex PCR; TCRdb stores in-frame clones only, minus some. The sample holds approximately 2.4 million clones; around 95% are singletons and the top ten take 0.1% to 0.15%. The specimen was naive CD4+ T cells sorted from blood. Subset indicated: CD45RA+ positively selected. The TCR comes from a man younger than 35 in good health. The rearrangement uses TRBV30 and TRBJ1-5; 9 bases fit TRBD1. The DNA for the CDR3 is TGTGCCTGGAGTGTGGGAACAGGGGGCGGTCAGCCCCAGCATTTT. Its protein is CAWSVGTGGGQPQHF.